This T cell receptor beta chain is from a study of Graves' ophthalmopathy and Graves' hyperthyroidism. Amplification targeted the TCR beta CDR3 regions, with RNA transcripts as the source material. HTBI primers were used in a first-round RT-PCR, which preceded a second-round multiplex PCR. TCRdb independently ran MiXCR on the multiplex PCR reads; one entry per CDR3 protein. The data show hundreds of thousands of distinct CDR3 sequences, 40% seen once. Whole-study results and caveats: Its predictions of ophthalmopathy progression gave the model over 65% sensitivity and 72% to 85% specificity.

CDR3 length equals 16 residues. Germline V gene sequence: CDR1 SGHDN, CDR2 FVKESK. Under 3 months in duration, the ophthalmopathy in affected donors had moderate-to-severe activity, CAS ≥3 and NOSPECS ≥4. Other autoimmune diseases, uncontrolled infections, pregnancy or lactation excluded patients from enrollment. Of note for this clonotype: Its antigen is unknown. The junction does not match germline at one end; this may be a read error.

What was sequenced was peripheral blood. The genes are TRBV14 and TRBJ2-2; D call uncertain. The source is an adult man with Graves' ophthalmopathy. The DNA of the CDR3 is TGTGTCAGCAGCCCCCGGCAGGAAGGATACACCGGGGAGCTGTTTTTT. Its protein is CVSSPRQEGYTGELFF.